The T cell receptor beta chain under discussion was sequenced for a study of vaccination effects on CD4 cells after COVID-19. This clone has a single count. The antigen is not known. V gave up 4 bases and J gave up 5 bases, with 15 bases separating them. This CDR3 spans 15 amino acids. Germline V gene sequence: CDR1 LNHDA, CDR2 SQIVND (reference sequence). Sequencing in the ViraFEST assay came after antigen-specific CD4+ T cells had been expanded with viral peptide pools, which were used to stimulate PBMC. Once cultured for roughly ten days, the cells underwent separation to obtain CD4+ T cells. Some 2 million PBMC were seeded per well and grown in the presence of around 10 IU/ml IL-2 and about 10 ug/ml peptides. Cultures got half-medium changes with IL-2 on days 3 and 7. Profiled with immunoSEQ multiplex PCR; TCRdb holds only in-frame clones, not every one. The table lists 70,000 to 95,000 clones, roughly 80% of them singletons.

Study results and limitations: At late timepoints after vaccination, vaccine- and infection-induced clones shrank markedly.

The input for sequencing was CD4+ T cells from PBMCs cultured with HCoV-229E spike peptides, taken before COVID-19 vaccination. The rearrangement joins TRBV19 to TRBJ1-5, with TRBD1 as a possible D gene (5 bases). The receptor was derived from a human donor who received a COVID-19 vaccine. CDR3 loop: CASSTPTEPYQPQHF. The CDR3 DNA reads as TGTGCCAGTAGTACCCCGACAGAGCCCTATCAGCCCCAGCATTTT.